The 14 T cell receptor beta chains in this list originate from one sample, sequenced in a study of T cell responses to AZD1222 COVID-19 vaccine. TCRdb's table, derived via immunoSEQ multiplex PCR, lists solely in-frame clones and lacks some. This table has around 180,000 clones, about nine tenths appearing once. Sequences were derived from peripheral blood, sampled on day 0 of AZD1222 vaccination. Receptors were obtained from an adult in good health.

This chain connects TRBV19 to TRBJ2-1, with TRBD2 matching over 14 bases. The CDR3 has 15 amino acids. J lost 8 bases, V lost 6 bases, and 6 bases had no gene match. Germline V lookup: CDR1 LNHDA, CDR2 SQIVND (reference sequence). The CDR3 is CASRLTSGRAHEQFF. CDR3 DNA: TGTGCCAGTAGGCTGACTAGCGGGAGGGCCCATGAGCAGTTCTTC.

This clone was recorded only once. J is TRBJ2-1 and V is TRBV6-5, with D tentatively TRBD2 (6 bases). CDR3 length: 16 amino acids. CDR1 and CDR2 from the germline V gene are MNHEY and SVGAGI. V lost 4 bases, J lost 9 bases, and 22 bases lay in between. Written as DNA, the CDR3 is TGTGCCAGCAGTTCCGCGGGGCCCGCTGGTTACCTTGAGCAGTTCTTC. This sequence encodes CASSSAGPAGYLEQFF.

The chain has TRBV28 and TRBJ1-6, with 9 bases identical to TRBD1. This CDR3 spans 16 amino acids. Germline loops: CDR1 MDHEN, CDR2 SYDVKM. With 3 bases clipped from V and 10 bases from J, the junction kept 10 bases outside the gene matches. CDR3 sequence: CASSFSSTGGRSPLHF. In DNA, the CDR3 is TGTGCCAGCAGTTTCTCGTCGACAGGGGGAAGATCACCCCTCCACTTT.

This chain uses TRBV5-1 with TRBJ2-1; the match to TRBD2 covers 8 bases. CDR3 length: 15 amino acids. The junction had 3 bases not matched to a gene; V was cut back by 4 bases and J by 0 bases. CDR1 is SGHRS and CDR2 is YFSETQ in the germline V gene. The CDR3 DNA reads as TGCGCCAGCAGCGGGGGGACTAGCTCCTACAATGAGCAGTTCTTC. Protein: CASSGGTSSYNEQFF.

This chain connects TRBV19 to TRBJ2-7, with TRBD2 identical over 9 bases. CDR1 and CDR2 (germline): LNHDA, SQIVND (reference sequence). CDR3 length: 15 amino acids. The V and J ends lost 3 bases and 2 bases, in that order; junction bases with no gene match: 5. The CDR3 sequence is CASSMGSGRTYEQYF. The CDR3 DNA reads TGTGCCAGTAGTATGGGGAGCGGGAGGACCTACGAGCAGTACTTC.

The chain employs TRBV21-1 and TRBJ1-4; the DNA was not compared with TRBD1, the D call given in the table. TRBV21-1 is shown as a pseudogene. The CDR3 covers 15 residues. The CDR3 loop is CASSKGCRAREKLFF. The CDR3 bases are TGTGCCAGCAGCAAAGGGTGCAGGGCCCGTGAAAAACTGTTTTTT.

The chain combines TRBV19 with TRBJ2-4, with a possible D match to TRBD1 (6 bases). V was cut by 3 bases and J by 3 bases, with 9 bases left in between. CDR1 and CDR2 (germline): LNHDA, SQIVND (reference sequence). The CDR3 runs to 14 residues. The CDR3 bases are TGTGCCAGTAGTATGGGACACTACAAAAACATTCAGTACTTC. Translation gives CASSMGHYKNIQYF.

The chain is built from TRBV7-9 and TRBJ2-1, with 8 positions matching TRBD2. The junction had 4 bases not matched to a gene; V was cut back by 4 bases and J by 2 bases. Germline V gives CDR1 SEHNR, CDR2 FQNEAQ (reference sequence). This CDR3 is 15 amino acids long. CDR3 in DNA: TGTGCCAGCAGCTCGACGGGACTAGCCTACAATGAGCAGTTCTTC. This codes for CASSSTGLAYNEQFF. Complete variable domain (other parts from reference TRBV7-9 and TRBJ2-1): DTGVSQNPRHKITKRGQNVTFRCDPISEHNRLYWYRQTLGQGPEFLTYFQNEAQLEKSRLLSDRFSAERPKGSFSTLEIQRTEQGDSAMYLCASSSTGLAYNEQFFGPGTRLTVL.

The chain links TRBV6-5 to TRBJ2-7; 11 nucleotides match TRBD2. Trimming took 0 bases from V and 1 from J; bases not matched to a gene: 2. Germline CDR1 MNHEY, CDR2 SVGAGI. This CDR3 spans 16 amino acids. CDR3 DNA: TGTGCCAGCAGTTACTCGCTAGCGGGAGGATCCTACGAGCAGTACTTC. This codes for CASSYSLAGGSYEQYF.

The CDR3 sequence: CSVEGAENIQYF. DNA of the CDR3: TGCAGCGTTGAGGGGGCGGAAAACATTCAGTACTTC. The rearrangement links TRBV29-1 to TRBJ2-4, with a weak D call TRBD1 (6 bases). From germline, CDR1 is SQVTM and CDR2 ANQGSEA. Trimming took off 3 bases at V and 5 bases at J, with 8 bases between the two ends. This CDR3 is built from 12 residues.

This chain uses TRBV7-2 with TRBJ2-3; 9 bases agree with TRBD1. CDR1 is SGHTA and CDR2 is FQGNSA in the germline V gene. V shed 2 bases and J 3 bases; nucleotides not matched to a gene: 6. This CDR3 has 16 residues. In nucleotides, the CDR3 is TGTGCCAGCAGCTTACGAGACAGGGGGGGTACAGATACGCAGTATTTT. Encoded protein: CASSLRDRGGTDTQYF.

J is TRBJ2-1 and V is TRBV24-1, with 7 bases lining up with TRBD2. The CDR3 has 16 residues. V was pared by 3 bases and J by 2 bases, with 6 bases of the junction left unmatched. Looked up from germline, CDR1 is KGHDR and CDR2 is SFDVKD. CDR3 region: CATSDRGSWAYNEQFF. The CDR3, as DNA: TGTGCCACCAGTGATCGCGGGAGTTGGGCCTACAATGAGCAGTTCTTC.

This sequence joins TRBV5-1 and TRBJ1-6; D gene uncertain. The CDR3 is made up of 14 amino acids. V was cut by 0 bases and J by 6 bases, with 7 bases left in between. Per the germline V gene, CDR1 is SGHRS and CDR2 is YFSETQ. The CDR3 here is CASSLDTVNSPLHF. DNA for the CDR3: TGCGCCAGCAGCTTGGATACAGTTAATTCACCCCTCCACTTT.

V is TRBV6-1 and J is TRBJ1-3; D not resolved. V was shortened by 1 base and J by 4 bases, with 8 bases between the two germline ends. The CDR3 has 14 residues. The germline V gene encodes CDR1 MNHNS and CDR2 SASEGT. The CDR3 here is CASSEDPRGNTIYF. Here the CDR3 DNA reads TGTGCCAGCAGTGAAGATCCCAGGGGAAACACCATATATTTT.